These 5 T cell receptor beta chains came from one sample sequenced in a study of cytomegalovirus exposure and HLA in healthy donors. The PCR made use of 60 Vbeta and 13 Jbeta primers. The protocol was immunoSEQ multiplex PCR, while the TCRdb copy is restricted to in-frame clones and leaves out a portion. The table includes about 190,000 clones, around 83% detected once. The sample consisted of PBMCs. These receptors were obtained from a woman in her forties in good health and CMV-seronegative.

This chain uses TRBV7-2 with TRBJ2-5; 7 positions agree with TRBD1. J lost 5 bases, V lost 2 bases, and 5 bases had no gene match. The germline gives CDR1 SGHTA, CDR2 FQGNSA. This CDR3 is 14 amino acids long. CDR3: CASSLLSGQETQYF. CDR3 bases: TGTGCCAGCAGCTTACTTTCGGGACAGGAGACCCAGTACTTC.

The V gene is TRBV19, the J gene TRBJ2-3; 9 nucleotides match TRBD2. The CDR3 has 18 amino acids. Unmatched junction bases numbered 9, after V lost 1 base and J lost 1 base. In germline, CDR1 is LNHDA, CDR2 SQIVND (reference sequence). CDR3 protein: CASSIGLAVLGGTDTQYF. DNA of the CDR3: TGTGCCAGTAGTATAGGACTAGCGGTTTTAGGAGGCACAGATACGCAGTATTTT.

The rearrangement links TRBV6-6 to TRBJ2-5; 8 bases agree with TRBD1. CDR3 length: 13 amino acids. From germline, CDR1 is MNHNY and CDR2 SVGAGI (reference sequence). Trimming at V came to 6 bases and at J to 1 base, leaving 1 base not matched to a gene. This CDR3 is CASRGTGQETQYF. The DNA for the CDR3 is TGTGCCAGCAGGGGGACAGGCCAAGAGACCCAGTACTTC.

This chain links TRBV5-1 with TRBJ1-5, with D hard to call. The germline gives CDR1 SGHRS, CDR2 YFSETQ. V was pared by 4 bases and J by 5 bases, with 16 bases between. This CDR3 is 15 amino acids long. CDR3 protein: CASSKDTGRDQPQHF. The CDR3 region has the DNA TGCGCCAGCAGCAAAGACACCGGGAGGGATCAGCCCCAGCATTTT.

The J gene is TRBJ1-5, the V gene TRBV7-9; no reliable D call. The CDR3 loop spans 16 amino acids. Germline V lookup: CDR1 SEHNR, CDR2 FQNEAQ (reference sequence). Trimming removed 1 base from V and 4 bases from J, with 14 bases in between. The DNA for the CDR3 is TGTGCCAGCAGCTTAGGTGAAGGACTGAGGAATCAGCCCCAGCATTTT. Amino acids: CASSLGEGLRNQPQHF.